The clone carrying this TCR beta chain turned up a few times. The entry originates in a study of T-cell memory formation after mild COVID-19. Germline values: CDR1 SGHTA, CDR2 FQGNSA. Trimming shortened V by 4 bases and J by 4 bases, and 16 bases separated the two germline ends. The CDR3 totals 15 residues. TCRdb reprocessed the 5' RACE reads with MiXCR, giving one entry per CDR3 protein. The table shows approximately 100,000 distinct CDR3 sequences, with 11% occurring only once. The rearrangement uses TRBV7-2 and TRBJ1-1; D is perhaps TRBD1 (5 bases). The receptor was isolated from a man between 18 and 29 years old who had mild COVID-19 (a few samples of this study predate the infection). Cell type and time point are not known. Sequenced input: PBMCs or a T cell subset sorted from them (not recorded which). For the CDR3, the DNA is TGTGCCAGCAGCTCATCCGGGGCAGCGGGCACTGAAGCTTTCTTT. Its translation: CASSSSGAAGTEAFF.